The 21 T cell receptor beta chains given below trace back to one sample, sequenced in a study of monozygotic twins with inflammatory bowel disease. TCRdb re-called the 5' RACE reads; one entry per CDR3 protein, DNA not given. This repertoire comprises more than 300,000 distinct CDR3 sequences; its ten largest clones make up about 2.5%. The specimen was blood. Receptor source: a human donor with ulcerative colitis or Crohn's disease, or a healthy co-twin of an affected twin (not recorded which).

The V and J genes are TRBV20-1 and TRBJ2-6; TCRdb picks TRBD1, but there is no DNA to check that call. Germline CDR1 DFQATT, CDR2 SNEGSKA (reference sequence). The CDR3 length is 14 residues. The CDR3 here is CSARGGSGANVLTF.

V and J are TRBV6-6 and TRBJ2-7. The CDR3 totals 14 residues. Germline V CDR1 and CDR2: MNHNY, SVGAGI (reference sequence). CDR3 sequence reads: CASSYSTTFYEQYF.

This rearrangement joins TRBV5-1 to TRBJ1-2. CDR3 length: 15 residues. The V gene's germline CDR1 is SGHRS and CDR2 YFSETQ. The CDR3 reads CASSLAVTEFWGYTF.

The rearrangement links TRBV7-8 to TRBJ2-3; TCRdb returns TRBD2, unconfirmable since there is no DNA. The CDR3 runs 19 residues. Germline lookup yields CDR1 SGHVS and CDR2 FQNEAQ. The CDR3 region is CASSLLTSGGLTDTDTQYF.

The chain recombines TRBV5-1 with TRBJ1-1. Per germline, CDR1 SGHRS and CDR2 YFSETQ. CDR3 length: 15 residues. CDR3 in amino acids: CASSPRPETNTEAFF.

This chain uses TRBV7-9 with TRBJ2-1; the TRBD1 assignment by TCRdb is unverifiable without DNA. The length of the CDR3 is 14 residues. CDR1 and CDR2 from the germline V gene are SEHNR and FQNEAQ (reference sequence). CDR3 sequence: CASSFLGGRDEQFF.

This sequence joins TRBV7-9 and TRBJ2-3; TCRdb indicates TRBD1, and absent DNA this call remains unverified. Germline V lookup: CDR1 SEHNR, CDR2 FQNEAQ (reference sequence). This CDR3 region has 15 residues. The CDR3 sequence: CASSFAGGSTDTQYF.

This chain links TRBV12-3 or TRBV12-4 with TRBJ2-7. The CDR3 is made up of 15 amino acids. CDR3 region: CASSFLWGDSYEQYF.

The chain joins TRBV6-1 to TRBJ1-4. Germline CDR1 MNHNS, CDR2 SASEGT. The CDR3 contains 15 residues. The CDR3 sequence is CASHPKRGRNEKLFF.

The rearrangement joins TRBV7-2 to TRBJ2-1; TCRdb indicates TRBD1, and absent DNA this call remains unverified. This CDR3 spans 14 amino acids. CDR1 and CDR2 (germline): SGHTA, FQGNSA. The CDR3 here is CASRARSGWDEQFF.

This chain joins TRBV29-1 and TRBJ1-1; TCRdb names TRBD1, which stays unverified in the absence of DNA. The CDR3 is 12 residues long. Looked up from germline, CDR1 is SQVTM and CDR2 is ANQGSEA. CDR3 loop: CSGDRGNTEAFF.

The genes are TRBV4-3 and TRBJ1-2. This CDR3 contains 15 residues. Germline-derived CDR1 and CDR2 are LGHNA and YSLEER. The CDR3 loop is CASSQDTLRNYGYTF.

J is TRBJ2-7 and V is TRBV30; TCRdb reports TRBD1, a call that lacks DNA to check it against. Germline assignment: CDR1 GTSNPN and CDR2 SVGIG (reference sequence). CDR3 length: 14 residues. The CDR3: CAWTQVDRDYEQYF.

The J gene is TRBJ2-3, the V gene TRBV4-2. The CDR3 totals 15 residues. Germline assignment: CDR1 LGHNA and CDR2 YNFKEQ. This CDR3 reads CASSQDGPGTDTQYF.

The chain has TRBV6-1 and TRBJ2-2; TCRdb reports TRBD2, a call that lacks DNA to check it against. Germline CDR1 MNHNS, CDR2 SASEGT. This CDR3 has 15 amino acids. The CDR3 loop reads CASSPGLSEVGELFF.

CDR3 loop: CASSPSETGEQPQHF. This chain joins TRBV18 and TRBJ1-5; TCRdb designates TRBD1, a call that cannot be tested without DNA. The CDR3 has 15 amino acids. Germline CDR1 is KGHSH and CDR2 is LQKENI.

The CDR3 sequence: CSAGRDTPYGYTF. This chain joins TRBV20-1 and TRBJ1-2; TCRdb lists TRBD1, though no DNA is available to test this call. This CDR3 spans 13 amino acids. CDR1 is DFQATT and CDR2 is SNEGSKA in the germline V gene (reference sequence).

The gene calls are TRBV18 and TRBJ2-1; without DNA, the TCRdb call of TRBD2 cannot be checked. This CDR3 comprises 19 residues. Germline V gene sequence: CDR1 KGHSH, CDR2 LQKENI. Here the CDR3 reads CASSPFVPGLAGGGNEQFF. Together with reference TRBV18 and TRBJ2-1, the CDR3 gives the full variable domain: NAGVMQNPRHLVRRRGQEARLRCSPMKGHSHVYWYRQLPEEGLKFMVYLQKENIIDESGMPKERFSAEFPKEGPSILRIQQVVRGDSAAYFCASSPFVPGLAGGGNEQFFGPGTRLTVL.

V is TRBV10-3 and J is TRBJ2-7; with no DNA, the TCRdb D assignment of TRBD2 cannot be verified. Germline CDR1 ENHRY, CDR2 SYGVKD. This CDR3 is built from 14 residues. CDR3 sequence reads: CAIRPAQGPYEQYF.

This rearrangement joins TRBV4-3 to TRBJ2-2; TCRdb returns TRBD2, unconfirmable since there is no DNA. This CDR3 is built from 18 residues. CDR1 LGHNA and CDR2 YSLEER come from the germline V gene. This chain's CDR3 is CASSQEGSLASWAGELFF.

The V gene is TRBV27, the J gene TRBJ2-7; checking the TCRdb D call of TRBD2 is not possible without DNA. The CDR3 length is 20 residues. CDR1 is MNHEY and CDR2 is SMNVEV in the germline V gene (reference sequence). CDR3 residues: CASSVPAGTSGGAKSNEQYF.